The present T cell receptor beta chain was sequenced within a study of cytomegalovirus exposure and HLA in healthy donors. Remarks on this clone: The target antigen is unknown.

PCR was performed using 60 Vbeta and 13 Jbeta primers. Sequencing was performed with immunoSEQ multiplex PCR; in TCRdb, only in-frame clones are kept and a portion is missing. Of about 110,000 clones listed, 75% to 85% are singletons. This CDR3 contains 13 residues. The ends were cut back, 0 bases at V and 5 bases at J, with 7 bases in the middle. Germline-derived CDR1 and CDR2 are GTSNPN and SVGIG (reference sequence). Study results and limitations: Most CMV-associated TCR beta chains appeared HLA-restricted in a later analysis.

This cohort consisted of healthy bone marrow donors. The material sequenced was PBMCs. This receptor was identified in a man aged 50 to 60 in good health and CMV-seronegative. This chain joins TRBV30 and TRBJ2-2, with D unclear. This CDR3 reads CAWSVVGTGELFF. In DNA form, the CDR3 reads TGTGCCTGGAGTGTAGTCGGGACCGGGGAGCTGTTTTTT.